This section outlines one TCR beta chain sequence together with its context. This record comes from a study of cytomegalovirus exposure and HLA in healthy donors. The CDR3 sequence is 15 residues long. The germline V gene has CDR1 SGDLS and CDR2 YYNGEE. V shed 4 bases and J 3 bases; nucleotides not matched to a gene: 7. At the time of sampling, donors were nominally healthy, though unrecorded immune exposures were likely. Both 60 Vbeta primers and 13 Jbeta primers went into the PCR. Profiling relied on immunoSEQ multiplex PCR, and the TCRdb table lists in-frame clones only, not all of them. The sample includes 180,000 or so clones, about 59% of them seen just once.

This sequence was found in a man aged 40-49 years in good health and CMV-seronegative. Sequencing was done on a sample of PBMCs. The V gene is TRBV9, the J gene TRBJ2-1; TRBD2 matches at 7 bases. CDR3 in amino acids: CASSSGRAGYNEQFF. CDR3 nucleotide sequence: TGTGCCAGCAGCTCGGGGAGGGCAGGCTACAATGAGCAGTTCTTC.